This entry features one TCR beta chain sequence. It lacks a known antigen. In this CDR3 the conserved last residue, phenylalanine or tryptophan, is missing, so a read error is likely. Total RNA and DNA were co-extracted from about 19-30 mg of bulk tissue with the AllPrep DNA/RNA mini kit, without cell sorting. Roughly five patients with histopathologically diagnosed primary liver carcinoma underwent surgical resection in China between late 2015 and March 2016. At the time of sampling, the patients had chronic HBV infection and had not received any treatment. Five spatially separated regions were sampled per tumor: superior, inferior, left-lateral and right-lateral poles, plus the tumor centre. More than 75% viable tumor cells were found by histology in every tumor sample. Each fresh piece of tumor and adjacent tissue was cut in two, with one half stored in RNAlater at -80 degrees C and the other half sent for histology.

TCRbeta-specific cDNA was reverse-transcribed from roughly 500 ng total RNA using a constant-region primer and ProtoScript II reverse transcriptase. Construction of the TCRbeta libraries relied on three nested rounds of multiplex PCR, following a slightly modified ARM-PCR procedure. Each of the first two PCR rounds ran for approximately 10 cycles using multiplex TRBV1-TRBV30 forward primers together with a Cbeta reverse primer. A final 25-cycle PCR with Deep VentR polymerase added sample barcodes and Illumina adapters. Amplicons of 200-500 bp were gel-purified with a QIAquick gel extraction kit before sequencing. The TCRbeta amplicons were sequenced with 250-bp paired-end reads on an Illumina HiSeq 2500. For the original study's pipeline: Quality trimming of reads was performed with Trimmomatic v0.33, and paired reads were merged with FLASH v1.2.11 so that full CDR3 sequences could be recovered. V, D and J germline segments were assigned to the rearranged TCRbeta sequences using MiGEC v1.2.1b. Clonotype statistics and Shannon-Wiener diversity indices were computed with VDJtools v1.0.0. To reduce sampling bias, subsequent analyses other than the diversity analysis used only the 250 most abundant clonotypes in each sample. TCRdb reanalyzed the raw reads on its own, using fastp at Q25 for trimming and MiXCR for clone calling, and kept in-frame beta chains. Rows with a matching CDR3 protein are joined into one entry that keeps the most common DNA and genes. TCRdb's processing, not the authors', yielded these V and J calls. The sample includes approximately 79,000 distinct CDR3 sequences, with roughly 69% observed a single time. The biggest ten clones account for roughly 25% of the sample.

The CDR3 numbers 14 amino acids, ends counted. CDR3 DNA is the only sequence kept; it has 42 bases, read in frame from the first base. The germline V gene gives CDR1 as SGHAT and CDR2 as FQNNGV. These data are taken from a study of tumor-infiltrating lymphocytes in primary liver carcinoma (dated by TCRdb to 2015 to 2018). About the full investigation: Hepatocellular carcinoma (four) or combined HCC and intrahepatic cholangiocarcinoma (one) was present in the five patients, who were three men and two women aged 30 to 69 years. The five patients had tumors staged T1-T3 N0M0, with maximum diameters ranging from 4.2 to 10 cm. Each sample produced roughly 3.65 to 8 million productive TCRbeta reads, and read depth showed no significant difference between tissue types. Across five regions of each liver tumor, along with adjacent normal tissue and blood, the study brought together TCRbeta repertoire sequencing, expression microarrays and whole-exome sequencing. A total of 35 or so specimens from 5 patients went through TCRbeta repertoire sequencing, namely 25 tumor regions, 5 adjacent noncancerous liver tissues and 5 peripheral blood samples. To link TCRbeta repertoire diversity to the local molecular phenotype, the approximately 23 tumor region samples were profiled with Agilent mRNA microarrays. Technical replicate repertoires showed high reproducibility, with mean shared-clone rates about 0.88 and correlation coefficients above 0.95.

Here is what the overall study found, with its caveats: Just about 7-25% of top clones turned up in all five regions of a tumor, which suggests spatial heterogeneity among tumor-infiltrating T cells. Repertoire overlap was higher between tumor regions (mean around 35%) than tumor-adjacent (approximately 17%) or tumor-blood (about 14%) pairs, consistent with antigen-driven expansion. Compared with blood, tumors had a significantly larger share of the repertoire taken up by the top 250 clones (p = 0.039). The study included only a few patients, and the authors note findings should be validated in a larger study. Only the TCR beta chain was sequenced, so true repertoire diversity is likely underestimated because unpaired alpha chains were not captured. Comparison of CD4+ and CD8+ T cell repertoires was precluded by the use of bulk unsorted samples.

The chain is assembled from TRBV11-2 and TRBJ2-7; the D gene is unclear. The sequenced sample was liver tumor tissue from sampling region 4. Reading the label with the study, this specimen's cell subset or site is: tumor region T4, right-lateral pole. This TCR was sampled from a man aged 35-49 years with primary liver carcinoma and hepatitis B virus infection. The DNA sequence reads TGTCCCAGCAGCTTAACTGGCACTGCCTACGAGCAGTACTTG. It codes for CPSSLTGTAYEQYL.